The 26 T cell receptor beta chains below come from one sample, sequenced in a study of blood T cell repertoires in COVID-19. Profiled with immunoSEQ multiplex PCR; TCRdb holds only in-frame clones, not every one. Of 250,000 to 300,000 clones listed, 89% are singletons. Input material: PBMCs or T cells enriched from blood (not recorded which). These receptors all come from a woman in her thirties or forties who had recovered from COVID-19.

V and J are TRBV14 and TRBJ2-3, with 10 positions matching TRBD2. Looked up from germline, CDR1 is SGHDN and CDR2 is FVKESK. The CDR3 consists of 16 residues. The V and J ends lost 4 bases and 2 bases, in that order; junction bases with no gene match: 6. The CDR3 spells CASSLEREGFTDTQYF. In nucleotides, the CDR3 is TGTGCCAGCAGCCTTGAGCGGGAGGGCTTCACAGATACGCAGTATTTT.

The CDR3 spells CASGLVLTGELFF. CDR3 sequence (DNA): TGTGCTAGTGGTTTGGTACTCACCGGGGAGCTGTTTTTT. This chain links TRBV12-5 with TRBJ2-2; D unresolved. CDR3 length: 13 residues. V was pared by 0 bases and J by 4 bases, with 3 bases between. The germline V gene encodes CDR1 LGHNT and CDR2 FRNRAP.

The chain employs TRBV2 and TRBJ1-4; 9 bases map to TRBD1. The J segment lost 7 bases and the V segment lost 3 bases, leaving 12 bases of the junction unmatched. The CDR3 totals 17 residues. Germline assignment: CDR1 SNHLY and CDR2 FYNNEI. Here the CDR3 reads CASSDISWTGEGEKLFF. CDR3 in DNA: TGTGCCAGCAGTGACATCTCCTGGACAGGGGAGGGTGAAAAACTGTTTTTT.

J is TRBJ1-2 and V is TRBV29-1, with TRBD1 matching over 12 bases. Trimming took 8 bases from V and 3 from J; bases not matched to a gene: 10. CDR1 is SQVTM and CDR2 is ANQGSEA in the germline V gene. The CDR3 is 15 amino acids. CDR3 DNA: TGCAGCATAAGATCCGGGACAGGGGGCGACTATGGCTACACCTTC. Its protein product is CSIRSGTGGDYGYTF. The whole variable domain, remainder taken from reference TRBV29-1 and TRBJ1-2, is SAVISQKPSRDICQRGTSLTIQCQVDSQVTMMFWYRQQPGQSLTLIATANQGSEATYESGFVIDKFPISRPNLTFSTLTVSNMSPEDSSIYLCSIRSGTGGDYGYTFGSGTRLTVV.

The DNA for the CDR3 is TGTGCCAGCACCTTAGACAGGGGGTATGGCTACACCTTC. Protein: CASTLDRGYGYTF. The chain combines TRBV6-5 with TRBJ1-2, with TRBD1 matching over 9 bases. This CDR3 contains 13 residues. Germline CDR1 MNHEY, CDR2 SVGAGI. After removal of 7 bases from V and 5 bases from J, the junction contained 5 bases not matched to a gene.

This chain joins TRBV7-8 and TRBJ2-2; 14 nucleotides agree with TRBD2. Germline CDR1 is SGHVS and CDR2 is FQNEAQ. J lost 4 bases, V lost 3 bases, and 7 bases had no gene match. The CDR3 has 18 amino acids. The CDR3 loop is CASSFRAGTSGSTGELFF. The DNA of the CDR3 is TGTGCCAGCAGCTTTCGTGCCGGGACTAGCGGGAGCACCGGGGAGCTGTTTTTT.

V and J are TRBV2 and TRBJ1-2; TRBD1 agrees at 9 bases. Per germline, CDR1 SNHLY and CDR2 FYNNEI. J gave up 4 bases and V 7 bases, and 10 bases lay outside the gene matches. The CDR3 is made up of 15 amino acids. CDR3 DNA: TGTGCCAGCATCGGGACAGGGCGCTCTGGCTATGGCTACACCTTC. Residues: CASIGTGRSGYGYTF. The variable domain in full, completed from reference TRBV2 and TRBJ1-2, reads EPEVTQTPSHQVTQMGQEVILRCVPISNHLYFYWYRQILGQKVEFLVSFYNNEISEKSEIFDDQFSVERPDGSNFTLKIRSTKLEDSAMYFCASIGTGRSGYGYTFGSGTRLTVV.

In the case of this clone: Other DNA sequences of this sample code for an identical CDR3. The chain uses TRBV5-1 and TRBJ2-5; 7 nucleotides match TRBD1. This CDR3 is built from 13 residues. Unmatched junction bases numbered 0, after V lost 1 base and J lost 3 bases. Germline CDR1 reads SGHRS; CDR2 reads YFSETQ. The CDR3 spells CASSLQGEETQYF. The CDR3 DNA sequence: TGCGCCAGCAGCTTGCAGGGGGAAGAGACCCAGTACTTC.

The rearrangement joins TRBV5-6 to TRBJ1-1; D remains ambiguous. CDR3 size: 14 residues. Germline CDR1 and CDR2: SGHDT and YYEEEE. Trimming removed 2 bases at V and 4 bases at J, with 12 bases between. CDR3 in amino acids: CASSFRVVSTEAFF. The CDR3 DNA follows: TGTGCCAGCAGCTTTCGGGTCGTGAGCACTGAAGCTTTCTTT.

The chain employs TRBV4-2 and TRBJ2-1; 14 bases fit TRBD2. V gave up 2 bases and J gave up 8 bases; unmatched junction bases: 8. The CDR3 covers 17 residues. Germline values: CDR1 LGHNA, CDR2 YNFKEQ. The chain's CDR3 is CASSQLPGTSGSYEQFF. The CDR3 DNA follows: TGTGCCAGCAGCCAACTACCCGGGACTAGCGGGAGCTATGAGCAGTTCTTC.

Note on this clone: The same CDR3 arises from other DNA sequences in this sample as well. The chain recombines TRBV27 with TRBJ1-5; D gene unclear. Germline V gives CDR1 MNHEY, CDR2 SMNVEV (reference sequence). V was clipped by 2 bases and J by 2 bases, with 4 bases between them. This CDR3 is 13 amino acids long. Written as DNA, the CDR3 is TGTGCCAGCAGTTTACGTGGCAATCAGCCCCAGCATTTT. Encoded protein: CASSLRGNQPQHF.

This clone was counted between two and nine times. The chain uses TRBV7-3 and TRBJ2-5; D is perhaps TRBD2 (5 bases). The CDR3 extends over 16 amino acids. Germline values: CDR1 SGHTA, CDR2 FQGTGA. Trimming removed 5 bases at V and 1 base at J, with 17 bases between. CDR3 protein: CASSRGVLIGQETQYF. CDR3 in DNA: TGTGCCAGCAGCCGGGGAGTATTGATAGGCCAAGAGACCCAGTACTTC.

The chain combines TRBV5-1 with TRBJ1-1; 8 positions agree with TRBD1. This CDR3 spans 14 amino acids. Germline CDR1 is SGHRS and CDR2 is YFSETQ. J gave up 5 bases and V 0 bases, and 3 bases lay outside the gene matches. CDR3 bases: TGCGCCAGCAGCTTGGCCACAGGGGGGACTGAAGCTTTCTTT. Protein product: CASSLATGGTEAFF.

The rearrangement links TRBV7-9 to TRBJ2-1, with TRBD2 identical over 10 bases. CDR1 and CDR2 (germline): SEHNR, FQNEAQ (reference sequence). The CDR3 sequence is 18 residues long. V shed 4 bases and J 2 bases; nucleotides not matched to a gene: 11. CDR3 protein: CASSSTGGAGGTYNEQFF. CDR3 coding DNA: TGTGCCAGCAGCTCCACCGGTGGAGCGGGAGGGACCTACAATGAGCAGTTCTTC.

The CDR3 DNA is TGTGCCAGCAAGGAAGGCGGGAATGAGCAGTTCTTC. Its protein is CASKEGGNEQFF. The rearrangement joins TRBV27 to TRBJ2-1; D is possibly TRBD2 (5 bases). The CDR3 runs to 12 residues. Germline loops: CDR1 MNHEY, CDR2 SMNVEV (reference sequence). V lost 7 bases and J 7 bases, leaving 11 bases between the germline ends.

This chain joins TRBV19 and TRBJ1-5; 10 bases match TRBD1. The V segment lost 7 bases and the J segment 4 bases; nucleotides outside the gene matches: 7. Germline-derived CDR1 and CDR2 are LNHDA and SQIVND (reference sequence). There are 15 residues in the CDR3. The CDR3 nucleotides read TGTGCCAGTAACGACGACAGGGGGCTTAATCAGCCCCAGCATTTT. Translated, it gives CASNDDRGLNQPQHF.

The chain has TRBV11-2 and TRBJ1-3; possible D gene TRBD1, 6 bases. The CDR3 covers 14 residues. Germline-derived CDR1 and CDR2 are SGHAT and FQNNGV. Trimming pared 5 bases from V and 2 bases from J, leaving 10 bases between. The CDR3 region is CASSRGGPGNTIYF. The CDR3 DNA follows: TGTGCCAGCAGCCGGGGGGGCCCTGGAAACACCATATATTTT.

This chain uses TRBV2 with TRBJ2-2; 9 nucleotides line up with TRBD2. Trimming cost V 1 base and J 5 bases; bases outside gene matches: 8. The CDR3 extends over 17 amino acids. Germline V gene sequence: CDR1 SNHLY, CDR2 FYNNEI. CDR3 sequence reads: CASSEGSGAGGTGELFF. DNA for the CDR3: TGTGCCAGCAGTGAAGGGTCGGGAGCGGGAGGAACCGGGGAGCTGTTTTTT.

V usage is TRBV29-1 and J usage is TRBJ2-1; 11 bases agree with TRBD2. The CDR3 has 14 residues. Germline V gene lookup returns CDR1 SQVTM and CDR2 ANQGSEA. Trimming at V came to 4 bases and at J to 6 bases, leaving 5 bases not matched to a gene. CDR3: CSVGGLAVLNEQFF. CDR3 bases: TGCAGCGTTGGGGGACTAGCGGTCCTCAATGAGCAGTTCTTC.

This chain joins TRBV11-2 and TRBJ1-1; D unclear. The ends were cut back, 2 bases at V and 7 bases at J, with 11 bases in the middle. CDR1 is SGHAT, CDR2 FQNNGV, per germline. The CDR3 runs to 13 residues. In nucleotides, the CDR3 is TGTGCCAGCAGCTTAAGTTTCCAGTTTGAAGCTTTCTTT. As protein: CASSLSFQFEAFF. The variable domain in full, completed from reference TRBV11-2 and TRBJ1-1, reads EAGVAQSPRYKIIEKRQSVAFWCNPISGHATLYWYQQILGQGPKLLIQFQNNGVVDDSQLPKDRFSAERLKGVDSTLKIQPAKLEDSAVYLCASSLSFQFEAFFGQGTRLTVV.

This chain uses TRBV7-2 with TRBJ2-5, with D tentatively TRBD2 (7 bases). The CDR3 has 16 residues. CDR1 is SGHTA and CDR2 is FQGNSA in the germline V gene. Trimming cost V 0 bases and J 5 bases, with 16 bases left between them. CDR3 sequence (DNA): TGTGCCAGCAGCTTAGCGGGGGGGCGATTAGTGGAGACCCAGTACTTC. This gives the protein CASSLAGGRLVETQYF.

The rearrangement uses TRBV2 and TRBJ1-5; no clear D. The germline CDR1 and CDR2 sequences are SNHLY and FYNNEI. CDR3 length: 14 residues. The ends were cut back, 2 bases at V and 10 bases at J, with 15 bases in the middle. The CDR3 spells CASSETSGGTPQHF. CDR3 in DNA: TGTGCCAGCAGTGAAACCTCGGGTGGCACTCCCCAGCATTTT.

By sample share, this clone is medium-sized (0.01 to 0.1%). The chain links TRBV19 to TRBJ2-5; D uncertain. This CDR3 is 15 amino acids long. V shed 5 bases and J shed 5 bases, with 18 bases lying between them. From germline, CDR1 is LNHDA and CDR2 SQIVND (reference sequence). CDR3 in DNA: TGTGCCAGTAGTGACCGCTGGCAGGTCGGTGAGACCCAGTACTTC. Its protein is CASSDRWQVGETQYF.

The chain uses TRBV7-6 and TRBJ1-4, with D possibly being TRBD1 (5 bases). The V gene's germline CDR1 is SGHVS and CDR2 FNYEAQ. V was cut by 6 bases and J by 7 bases, with 18 bases left in between. The CDR3 covers 15 residues. The CDR3 loop is CASSPRGGYREKLFF. In DNA form, the CDR3 reads TGTGCCAGCAGTCCACGTGGGGGGTATCGTGAAAAACTGTTTTTT.

The rearrangement links TRBV3-1 (or the pseudogene TRBV3-2) to TRBJ1-3; no firm D call. Trimming cost V 6 bases and J 4 bases, with 10 bases left between them. CDR1 and CDR2 from the germline V gene are LGHDT and YNNKEL (reference sequence). The CDR3 covers 13 residues. The CDR3 loop is CASSYGEGNTIYF. CDR3 nucleotides: TGTGCCAGCAGTTATGGGGAGGGAAACACCATATATTTT.

V gene TRBV2 combines with J gene TRBJ2-1; the match to TRBD1 covers 9 bases. Germline V gives CDR1 SNHLY, CDR2 FYNNEI. V lost 6 bases, J lost 10 bases, and 7 bases stayed unmatched. The CDR3 spans 13 residues. For the CDR3, the DNA is TGTGCCAGCAGGCCCGGGACAGGGAGGGAGCAGTTCTTC. It specifies CASRPGTGREQFF. The entire variable domain, with the rest obtained from reference TRBV2 and TRBJ2-1, is as follows: EPEVTQTPSHQVTQMGQEVILRCVPISNHLYFYWYRQILGQKVEFLVSFYNNEISEKSEIFDDQFSVERPDGSNFTLKIRSTKLEDSAMYFCASRPGTGREQFFGPGTRLTVL.